This TCR beta chain was retrieved from a study of T cell responses to AZD1222 COVID-19 vaccine. Study-level results: Across spike, vaccine-associated CD4 TCRs were found, dominant at 160-218 and 743-854.

Data came from immunoSEQ multiplex PCR; TCRdb stores just in-frame clones and leaves some out. The sample contains about 86,000 clones, roughly 88% of which appear only once. Second doses were pooled across both intervals (about 4 or about 12 weeks). For this clone: Its antigen remains unidentified.

Germline V gene sequence: CDR1 SGDLS, CDR2 YYNGEE. The ends were cut back, 0 bases at V and 6 bases at J, with 15 bases in the middle. There are 15 residues in the CDR3. The TCR originated in an adult who received the AZD1222 COVID-19 vaccine. Sample: peripheral blood, taken 28 days after the second AZD1222 dose. The chain couples TRBV9 to TRBJ1-2; maybe TRBD1 (5 bases). DNA for the CDR3: TGTGCCAGCAGCGTAGCAGGGCTCGGGTGGGATGGCTACACCTTC. Its translation is CASSVAGLGWDGYTF. Drawing the rest from reference TRBV9 and TRBJ1-2, the complete variable domain is DSGVTQTPKHLITATGQRVTLRCSPRSGDLSVYWYQQSLDQGLQFLIQYYNGEERAKGNILERFSAQQFPDLHSELNLSSLELGDSALYFCASSVAGLGWDGYTFGSGTRLTVV.